Listed below are T cell receptor beta chains from one sample, sequenced in a study of shared clonotypes between healthy human individuals. Method: immunoSEQ multiplex PCR; TCRdb's copy keeps in-frame clones and lacks some. The data contain over a million clones, approximately 80% of them singletons. Sequencing used memory CD4+ T cells from PBMCs. The receptors originated from a man aged 18 to 29 in good health. Some clones in this sample may be carry-over from other donors' samples. The CDR3 runs from the conserved cysteine through the conserved F or W. A D gene is named only where the DNA matches it firmly. Some rows have no size entry. The others give once, few or many, or a class for an expanded clone.

DNA	CDR3	length	size	V	D	J
TGTGCCAGCAGCGGGACAGCCTCCACCCGAGGGGATACGCAGTATTTT	CASSGTASTRGDTQYF	16	NA	TRBV5-4	TRBD1	TRBJ2-3
TGTGCCATCAGTGAGTCGACTAAGCAGTTCTTC	CAISESTKQFF	11	NA	TRBV10-3	NA	TRBJ2-1
TGTGCCAGCAGCTTACCTCTACTAGCGGGAGCCTACAATGAGCAGTTCTTC	CASSLPLLAGAYNEQFF	17	NA	TRBV7-2	TRBD2	TRBJ2-1
TGTGCCAGCAGTTACCCGGGTACTGACAGGCGGAGTGGCTACACCTTC	CASSYPGTDRRSGYTF	16	NA	TRBV6-5	NA	TRBJ1-2
TGTGCCAGCAGCGTAGGGGGGACAGGGGCCTACGAGCAGTACTTC	CASSVGGTGAYEQYF	15	NA	TRBV9	TRBD1	TRBJ2-7
TGTGCCAGCTCCCAACAGGGGTTCGGTCAACAGCCCCAGCATTTT	CASSQQGFGQQPQHF	15	NA	TRBV18	TRBD1	TRBJ1-5
TGTGCCAGCAGCCGCCCTTCGGGACAGGGGATCGGAAAACTGTTTTTT	CASSRPSGQGIGKLFF	16	few	TRBV28	TRBD1	TRBJ1-4
TGTGCCAGCAGCTCACGTTGGGTAGGGAGACGTTCATCAGATACGCAGTATTTT	CASSSRWVGRRSSDTQYF	18	NA	TRBV9	NA	TRBJ2-3
TGTGCCAGCAGCTTATTAACTAGCGGGGCCGAGGCCCAGTACTTC	CASSLLTSGAEAQYF	15	NA	TRBV7-8	TRBD2	TRBJ2-5
TGTGCCAGCAGCTCAGTCACAGGGGGTTCTGGAAACACCATATATTTT	CASSSVTGGSGNTIYF	16	few	TRBV11-2	TRBD1	TRBJ1-3
TGTGCCAGCAGCCCGATATTAAAAGATACGCAGTATTTT	CASSPILKDTQYF	13	NA	TRBV11-2	NA	TRBJ2-3
TGTGCCAGCAGCTCGGGACTAGCGGGAGGGCCAGCCTACAATGAGCAGTTCTTC	CASSSGLAGGPAYNEQFF	18	NA	TRBV7-9	TRBD2	TRBJ2-1
TGTGCCACCCAGAGGGGTCCCCGGAGCTCCTACAATGAGCAGTTCTTC	CATQRGPRSSYNEQFF	16	NA	TRBV28	NA	TRBJ2-1
TGTGCCAGCAGTTTCGGCGAGACCCAGTACTTC	CASSFGETQYF	11	few	TRBV28	NA	TRBJ2-5
TGCAGCGTTGATGACAGCACAGATACGCAGTATTTT	CSVDDSTDTQYF	12	NA	TRBV29-1	NA	TRBJ2-3
TGCGCCAGCAGCCTAACGGGACTAGCGGGATACGAGCAGTACTTC	CASSLTGLAGYEQYF	15	NA	TRBV5-1	TRBD2	TRBJ2-7
TGTGCCAGCAGCTTAGGGTCTATCACCGGGGAGCTGTTTTTT	CASSLGSITGELFF	14	once	TRBV7-2	NA	TRBJ2-2
TGTGCCAGCAGTTTAATGGCCTATGGCTACACCTTC	CASSLMAYGYTF	12	many	TRBV28	NA	TRBJ1-2
TGTGCCAGCAGTTTTGTGGGTTCCTATGGCTACACCTTC	CASSFVGSYGYTF	13	NA	TRBV28	NA	TRBJ1-2
TGTGCCAGCAGTTTGTCGGGACTCTACAATGAGCAGTTCTTC	CASSLSGLYNEQFF	14	NA	TRBV28	NA	TRBJ2-1